A selection of T cell receptor beta chains follows, all from one sample in a study of blood T cell repertoires in COVID-19. The table came from immunoSEQ multiplex PCR; TCRdb's copy has only in-frame clones and leaves some out. In the table there are 90,000 to 130,000 clones, approximately 85% of which are singletons. Sequencing was done on a sample of peripheral blood. Receptors originate from an older woman with acute or convalescent COVID-19. Each CDR3 is given with its conserved first and last residue. Each record gives: J gene, V gene, D gene, clone size, CDR3 DNA, CDR3 protein. A D gene is named only where the DNA matches it firmly. Not every row has a clone size; where given, it reads once, few, many or a size class.

J gene: TRBJ2-5; V gene: TRBV3-1/TRBV3-2; D gene: NA; clone size: NA; CDR3 DNA: TGTGCCAGCAGCCAAGTGACAGCATTTCAAGAGACCCAGTACTTC; CDR3 protein: CASSQVTAFQETQYF
J gene: TRBJ2-7; V gene: TRBV30; D gene: NA; clone size: NA; CDR3 DNA: TGTGCCTGGACTCTGTATGAAGGGGGAAGCTACGAGCAGTACTTC; CDR3 protein: CAWTLYEGGSYEQYF
J gene: TRBJ1-1; V gene: TRBV7-9; D gene: TRBD1; clone size: NA; CDR3 DNA: TGTGCCAGCAGCACAGGGGTCGACACTGAAGCTTTCTTT; CDR3 protein: CASSTGVDTEAFF
J gene: TRBJ1-6; V gene: TRBV7-9; D gene: TRBD1; clone size: NA; CDR3 DNA: TGTGCCAGCACCTTGACAGGGGGAAATTCACCCCTCCACTTT; CDR3 protein: CASTLTGGNSPLHF
J gene: TRBJ1-6; V gene: TRBV6-5; D gene: NA; clone size: NA; CDR3 DNA: TGTGCCAGCAGTTACAGCACGGGTATGAATTCACCCCTCCACTTT; CDR3 protein: CASSYSTGMNSPLHF
J gene: TRBJ1-4; V gene: TRBV5-1; D gene: TRBD1; clone size: many; CDR3 DNA: TGCGCCAGCAGCCCGGGACAGAAAACTAATGAAAAACTGTTTTTT; CDR3 protein: CASSPGQKTNEKLFF
J gene: TRBJ1-2; V gene: TRBV27; D gene: NA; clone size: NA; CDR3 DNA: TGTGCCAGCAGCCCCGAGGGCGGCAGGCCGACCCTCTATGGCTACACCTTC; CDR3 protein: CASSPEGGRPTLYGYTF
J gene: TRBJ2-6; V gene: TRBV19; D gene: TRBD1; clone size: once; CDR3 DNA: TGTGCCAGTAGTCGTCAGGGGGACTCTGGGGCCAACGTCCTGACTTTC; CDR3 protein: CASSRQGDSGANVLTF
J gene: TRBJ1-1; V gene: TRBV27; D gene: TRBD1; clone size: NA; CDR3 DNA: TGTGCCAGCAGTTTATCGTCTCCAGGGGGGCGAAGAAACACTGAAGCTTTCTTT; CDR3 protein: CASSLSSPGGRRNTEAFF
J gene: TRBJ1-1; V gene: TRBV19; D gene: NA; clone size: once; CDR3 DNA: TGTGCCAGTAATTGGCCGGGGATGGGGACTGAAGCTTTCTTT; CDR3 protein: CASNWPGMGTEAFF
J gene: TRBJ1-1; V gene: TRBV28; D gene: NA; clone size: NA; CDR3 DNA: TGTGCCAGCAGGGGCCTAATGAACACTGAAGCTTTCTTT; CDR3 protein: CASRGLMNTEAFF
J gene: TRBJ1-1; V gene: TRBV7-9; D gene: NA; clone size: once; CDR3 DNA: TGTGCCAGCAGCTCGGGAGTTATGAACACTGAAGCTTTCTTT; CDR3 protein: CASSSGVMNTEAFF
J gene: TRBJ2-3; V gene: TRBV30; D gene: TRBD2; clone size: NA; CDR3 DNA: TGTGCCTGGAGTCCGGGACTAGCGGGGGGGCCAGATACGCAGTATTTT; CDR3 protein: CAWSPGLAGGPDTQYF
J gene: TRBJ1-4; V gene: TRBV2; D gene: TRBD1; clone size: NA; CDR3 DNA: TGTGCCAGCAGGGACAGGGCTAATGAAAAACTGTTTTTT; CDR3 protein: CASRDRANEKLFF
J gene: TRBJ1-5; V gene: TRBV27; D gene: NA; clone size: many; CDR3 DNA: TGTGCCAGCAGGCCCGGGGGTGGTGGCAATCAGCCCCAGCATTTT; CDR3 protein: CASRPGGGGNQPQHF
J gene: TRBJ1-4; V gene: TRBV6-5; D gene: TRBD1; clone size: NA; CDR3 DNA: TGTGCCAGCAGTTACCAGGGAGACAGGGACGGAAAACTGTTTTTT; CDR3 protein: CASSYQGDRDGKLFF
J gene: TRBJ1-1; V gene: TRBV7-3; D gene: NA; clone size: NA; CDR3 DNA: TGTGCCAGCAGCTTATCGGGGGACACTGAAGCTTTCTTT; CDR3 protein: CASSLSGDTEAFF
J gene: TRBJ2-1; V gene: TRBV11-1; D gene: TRBD2; clone size: few; CDR3 DNA: TGTGCCAGCAGCTTAGCGAGGGAGGGTAAGGAGCAGTTCTTC; CDR3 protein: CASSLAREGKEQFF
J gene: TRBJ1-1; V gene: TRBV6-5; D gene: TRBD1; clone size: NA; CDR3 DNA: TGTGCCAGCAGTTCCCCGGGACAGGGTAGGACTGAAGCTTTCTTT; CDR3 protein: CASSSPGQGRTEAFF
J gene: TRBJ2-3; V gene: TRBV11-3; D gene: NA; clone size: once; CDR3 DNA: TGTGCCAGCAGCCGCGCGGGGTCCACAGATACGCAGTATTTT; CDR3 protein: CASSRAGSTDTQYF
J gene: TRBJ2-2; V gene: TRBV4-3; D gene: TRBD1; clone size: NA; CDR3 DNA: TGCGCCAGCAGCCAAGGGACAGGGGGCACCGGGGAGCTGTTTTTT; CDR3 protein: CASSQGTGGTGELFF
J gene: TRBJ1-6; V gene: TRBV10-2; D gene: TRBD1; clone size: NA; CDR3 DNA: TGCGCCAGTACTCCCGGGACAGGGGCCTCACCCCTCCACTTT; CDR3 protein: CASTPGTGASPLHF
J gene: TRBJ1-1; V gene: TRBV4-3; D gene: NA; clone size: NA; CDR3 DNA: TGCGCCAGCAGCCAAGATCCGGGAGACACTGAAGCTTTCTTT; CDR3 protein: CASSQDPGDTEAFF
J gene: TRBJ1-2; V gene: TRBV28; D gene: NA; clone size: NA; CDR3 DNA: TGTGCCAGCAGTCGGTGGGACTCCTTGGTGGGGGGCTACACCTTC; CDR3 protein: CASSRWDSLVGGYTF
J gene: TRBJ2-5; V gene: TRBV12-3/TRBV12-4; D gene: NA; clone size: NA; CDR3 DNA: TGTGCCAGCAGTCCTACCCGTCAAGAGACCCAGTACTTC; CDR3 protein: CASSPTRQETQYF
J gene: TRBJ1-6; V gene: TRBV6-5; D gene: TRBD1; clone size: few; CDR3 DNA: TGTGCCAGCAGTCCGGACAGGGCAAATTCACCCCTCCACTTT; CDR3 protein: CASSPDRANSPLHF
J gene: TRBJ2-2; V gene: TRBV28; D gene: NA; clone size: NA; CDR3 DNA: TGTGCCAGCAGGGACGCGGGCGGCGGGGAGCTGTTTTTT; CDR3 protein: CASRDAGGGELFF
J gene: TRBJ2-5; V gene: TRBV20-1; D gene: NA; clone size: NA; CDR3 DNA: TGCAGTGCTAGTTTGGCTAGAGGTTTGGAGACCCAGTACTTC; CDR3 protein: CSASLARGLETQYF
J gene: TRBJ1-1; V gene: TRBV9; D gene: NA; clone size: NA; CDR3 DNA: TGTGCCAGCAGCGTAGTTAGCGGGACGTTGAACACTGAAGCTTTCTTT; CDR3 protein: CASSVVSGTLNTEAFF
J gene: TRBJ2-7; V gene: TRBV27; D gene: NA; clone size: NA; CDR3 DNA: TGTGCCAGCAGTCTTCAGGGTCCCCTGATCTACGAGCAGTACTTC; CDR3 protein: CASSLQGPLIYEQYF
J gene: TRBJ2-7; V gene: TRBV19; D gene: NA; clone size: NA; CDR3 DNA: TGTGCCAGTAGTATAGGGGGCGCCTGGAACGAGCAGTACTTC; CDR3 protein: CASSIGGAWNEQYF
J gene: TRBJ2-5; V gene: TRBV7-2; D gene: NA; clone size: NA; CDR3 DNA: TGTGCCAGCAGCTTAGCGTCTTTCAGGGACCAAGAGACCCAGTACTTC; CDR3 protein: CASSLASFRDQETQYF
J gene: TRBJ2-1; V gene: TRBV3-1/TRBV3-2; D gene: TRBD2; clone size: NA; CDR3 DNA: TGTGCCAGCAGCCCCAGGGAAGCGGGGGAAGGGGAGCAGTTCTTC; CDR3 protein: CASSPREAGEGEQFF
J gene: TRBJ2-1; V gene: TRBV6-2/TRBV6-3; D gene: NA; clone size: NA; CDR3 DNA: TGTGCCAGCAGTTACGACTATGCCAATCTAGACAATGAGCAGTTCTTC; CDR3 protein: CASSYDYANLDNEQFF
J gene: TRBJ2-7; V gene: TRBV12-3/TRBV12-4; D gene: TRBD2; clone size: NA; CDR3 DNA: TGTGCCAGCAGTGGGCTCCTGGGAGGACTAGCGTACTTC; CDR3 protein: CASSGLLGGLAYF
J gene: TRBJ2-1; V gene: TRBV7-9; D gene: NA; clone size: NA; CDR3 DNA: TGTGCCAGCAGCTTATTCCTTGAGCAGTTCTTC; CDR3 protein: CASSLFLEQFF
J gene: TRBJ2-7; V gene: TRBV9; D gene: TRBD1; clone size: few; CDR3 DNA: TGTGCCAGCAGCACTCGATCCGGGACAGGGAACTCCTACGAGCAGTACTTC; CDR3 protein: CASSTRSGTGNSYEQYF
J gene: TRBJ2-2; V gene: TRBV7-8; D gene: TRBD1; clone size: few; CDR3 DNA: TGTGCCAGCAGCTTCGACAGGGGGCGTGGGGAGCTGTTTTTT; CDR3 protein: CASSFDRGRGELFF
J gene: TRBJ2-1; V gene: TRBV7-3; D gene: TRBD2; clone size: NA; CDR3 DNA: TGTGCCAGCAGCTCACTTGCGGGGGATCGGGACAATGAGCAGTTCTTC; CDR3 protein: CASSSLAGDRDNEQFF
J gene: TRBJ2-1; V gene: TRBV20-1; D gene: NA; clone size: NA; CDR3 DNA: TGCAGTGCTAGCCGGTACAATGAGCAGTTCTTC; CDR3 protein: CSASRYNEQFF